The clone carrying this T cell receptor (beta chain) was counted many times. Its antigen is undetermined. The data derive from a study of T cells in Graves' hyperthyroidism and ophthalmopathy. The source material, RNA transcripts, was used to amplify TCR beta CDR3 regions. TCR CDR3 underwent first-round RT-PCR with the HTBI primer set. TCRdb processed the multiplex PCR reads anew with MiXCR; each CDR3 protein has one entry. The table shows hundreds of thousands of distinct CDR3 sequences, with about an eighth occurring only once. V lost 5 bases to trimming and J lost 9 bases, with 21 bases between them. Per germline, CDR1 SGHRS and CDR2 YFSETQ. This CDR3 has 15 amino acids. Study-level results: A model of 13 V-J features distinguished ophthalmopathy from stable hyperthyroidism.

The sequenced sample consisted of blood. The sequence came from a man in his forties or fifties with Graves' ophthalmopathy. The chain links TRBV5-1 to TRBJ2-1; tentatively, D is TRBD1 or TRBD2 (5 bases each). The CDR3, as DNA: TGCGCCAGCAGGACGACCGGGACCGCTTTGCCTGAGCAGTTCTTC. Protein: CASRTTGTALPEQFF. The entire variable domain, with the rest obtained from reference TRBV5-1 and TRBJ2-1, is as follows: KAGVTQTPRYLIKTRGQQVTLSCSPISGHRSVSWYQQTPGQGLQFLFEYFSETQRNKGNFPGRFSGRQFSNSRSEMNVSTLELGDSALYLCASRTTGTALPEQFFGPGTRLTVL.